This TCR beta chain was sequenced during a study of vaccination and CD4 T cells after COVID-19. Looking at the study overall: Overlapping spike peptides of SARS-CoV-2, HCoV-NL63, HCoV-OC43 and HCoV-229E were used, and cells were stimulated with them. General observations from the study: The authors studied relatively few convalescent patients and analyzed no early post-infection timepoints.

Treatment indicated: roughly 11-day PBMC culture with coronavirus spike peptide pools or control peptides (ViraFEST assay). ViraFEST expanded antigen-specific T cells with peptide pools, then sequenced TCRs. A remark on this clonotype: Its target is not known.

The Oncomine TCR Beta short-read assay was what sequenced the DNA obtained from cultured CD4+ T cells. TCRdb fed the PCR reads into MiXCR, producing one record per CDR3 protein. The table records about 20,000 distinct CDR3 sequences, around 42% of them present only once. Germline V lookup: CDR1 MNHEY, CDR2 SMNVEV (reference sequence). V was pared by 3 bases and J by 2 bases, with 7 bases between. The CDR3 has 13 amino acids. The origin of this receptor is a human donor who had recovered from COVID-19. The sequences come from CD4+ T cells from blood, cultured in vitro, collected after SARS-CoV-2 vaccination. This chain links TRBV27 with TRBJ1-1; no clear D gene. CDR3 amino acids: CASSFARNTEAFF. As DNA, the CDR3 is TGTGCCAGCAGTTTCGCACGAAACACTGAAGCTTTCTTT.